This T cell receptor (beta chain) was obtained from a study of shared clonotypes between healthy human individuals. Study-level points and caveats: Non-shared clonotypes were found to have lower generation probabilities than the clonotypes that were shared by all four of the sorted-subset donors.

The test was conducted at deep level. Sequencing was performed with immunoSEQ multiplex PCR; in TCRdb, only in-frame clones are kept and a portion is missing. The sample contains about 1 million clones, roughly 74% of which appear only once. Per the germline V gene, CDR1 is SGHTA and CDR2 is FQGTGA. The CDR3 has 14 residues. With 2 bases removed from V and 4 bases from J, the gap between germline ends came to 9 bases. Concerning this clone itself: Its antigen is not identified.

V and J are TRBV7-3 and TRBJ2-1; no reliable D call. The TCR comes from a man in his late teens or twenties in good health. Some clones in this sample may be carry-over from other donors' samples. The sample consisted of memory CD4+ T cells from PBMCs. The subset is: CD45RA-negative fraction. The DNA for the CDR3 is TGTGCCAGCAGCTTAGGTCAGAGTTACAATGAGCAGTTCTTC. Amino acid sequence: CASSLGQSYNEQFF.